The 21 T cell receptor delta chains below were found in one sample sequenced in a study of γδ T cells in repeated Plasmodium falciparum infection. TCRdb re-called the multiplex PCR reads via CATT. The repertoire holds 70,000 to 95,000 delta-chain clones, with more than 1.4% as singletons. Vgamma9/Vdelta2+ and Vdelta2-negative gammadelta T cells were flow-sorted from PBMC for bulk sequencing. The sample was gamma-delta T cells from blood. The source of these receptors is a pool of human donors (malaria-infected and uninfected, not separated).

Regarding this clone: The mismatch at residue 5 between this DNA's translation and the TCRdb protein of a much larger clone likely reflects a read error; the protein shown is translated from the DNA. The chain carries TRDV2 and TRDJ2; 7 positions agree with TRDD3. The trim removed 3 bases at V and 2 bases at J, leaving 5 bases unmatched. Looked up from germline, CDR1 is GEAIGNYY and CDR2 is EKD. The CDR3 is made up of 15 amino acids. In DNA, the CDR3 is TGTGCCTGTGACTCCCTGGGGGCCTTGACAGCACAACTCTTCTTT. As protein: CACDSLGALTAQLFF.

This clone was seen a few times. One base separates it from a far larger clone, so it is likely a read error. Other nucleotide sequences from this sample produce the same CDR3. This chain links TRDV2 with TRDJ1; 7 bases agree with TRDD3. Here the J gene was assigned by germline matching of the DNA, as TCRdb has none. V shed 4 bases, J shed 5 bases, and the junction held 15 bases outside the gene matches. The CDR3 is 16 residues long. Germline-derived CDR1 and CDR2 are GEAIGNYY and EKD. The CDR3 DNA reads TGTGCCTGTGAACCTGCGGCCAAATGGGGGAGGGATAAACTCATCTTT. It yields the protein CACEPAAKWGRDKLIF.

On this clone itself: The mismatch at residue 14 between this DNA's translation and the TCRdb protein of a much larger clone likely reflects a read error; the protein shown is translated from the DNA. The CDR3 DNA reads as TGTGCTCTTGGGGAATCGGTAATCCTTAGGGTGAAGAGGATAGCACAACTCTTCTTT. Protein: CALGESVILRVKRIAQLFF. The rearrangement links TRDV1 to TRDJ2, with D hard to call. Here the J gene was assigned by germline matching of the DNA, as TCRdb has none. CDR3 length: 19 residues. The V end lost 2 bases, the J end lost 7 bases, and 26 bases lay between the germline ends. The germline V gene encodes CDR1 TSWWSYY and CDR2 QGS.

This clone was counted only a few times. A far larger clone is a single base away, which makes a read error likely. Different DNA sequences within this sample yield the same CDR3. The V and J genes are TRDV2 and TRDJ1; TRDD3 matches at 8 bases. CDR1 is GEAIGNYY, CDR2 EKD, per germline. V was clipped by 2 bases and J by 4 bases; unmatched bases: 5. This CDR3 comprises 14 residues. The CDR3 region is CACDNLGDYDKLIF. CDR3 in DNA: TGTGCCTGTGACAACCTGGGGGACTACGATAAACTCATCTTT.

This clone has a handful of counts. This likely stems from a read error, as it lies one base from a far larger clone. Other DNA sequences of this sample code for an identical CDR3. The V and J genes are TRDV1 and TRDJ1; 10 positions agree with TRDD3. The J gene, missing from TCRdb, was assigned here through DNA to germline matching. Germline lookup yields CDR1 TSWWSYY and CDR2 QGS. V shed 0 bases and J 3 bases; nucleotides not matched to a gene: 19. The CDR3 is 21 amino acids. The DNA for the CDR3 is TGTGCTCTTGGGGAACTGCGTTCGGGTCTATACTGGGGGATGGGCCCCGATAAACTCATCTTT. Translating gives CALGELRSGLYWGMGPDKLIF.

This clone has more than one count but fewer than ten. With only one base between it and a far larger clone, this is likely a read error. Other DNA variants within this sample encode the same CDR3. The genes are TRDV1 and TRDJ1; 9 bases match TRDD3. The J gene, absent from TCRdb, was called here by matching the DNA to germline. Trimming cost V 3 bases and J 0 bases; bases outside gene matches: 23. Germline loops: CDR1 TSWWSYY, CDR2 QGS. The CDR3 is 22 amino acids. CDR3 sequence: CALGDTLYSMTYWGTYTDKLIF. CDR3 nucleotide sequence: TGTGCTCTTGGGGACACCCTTTATTCCATGACGTACTGGGGGACCTACACCGATAAACTCATCTTT.

This clone was seen a few times. TCRdb's entry gives the protein of a much larger clone, which mismatches this DNA's translation at residue 20, likely from a read error; the protein reported here is translated from the DNA. Called V gene: TRDV2; the J gene was not called; TRDD3 is the table's D call and was not checked against the DNA. Germline CDR1 and CDR2: GEAIGNYY and EKD. This CDR3 spans 22 amino acids. DNA of the CDR3: TGTGCCTGTGACGCAGGGACCGTTACTGGGGGACGCCCAGCCTGGGACACCCGACAGACGTTTTTC. Its protein product is CACDAGTVTGGRPAWDTRQTFF.

For this clone: TCRdb records a much larger clone's protein for this DNA, with a difference at residue 11 that likely arises from a read error; the protein given is the translation of the DNA. The chain employs TRAV38-2/DV8 and TRDJ1; 7 bases line up with TRDD3. After removal of 2 bases from V and 2 bases from J, the junction contained 30 bases not matched to a gene. CDR3 length: 23 amino acids. Germline CDR1 TSESDYY, CDR2 QEAYKQQN. CDR3 loop: CAYRSSFLTLQRYWGSITDKLIF. CDR3 bases: TGTGCTTATAGGAGTAGTTTCCTCACCCTACAAAGGTACTGGGGATCTATAACCGATAAACTCATCTTT.

In this sample, this clone turned up many times. V usage is TRDV3 and J usage is TRDJ1; 8 bases match TRDD3. V gave up 4 bases and J gave up 0 bases; unmatched junction bases: 25. Germline V lookup: CDR1 TVYSNPD, CDR2 GDNSRS (reference sequence). The CDR3 has 20 amino acids. The CDR3 bases are TGTGCCTCTACGCCCTTCTGGGGTGACTGGGGGCCTCCCTACACCGATAAACTCATCTTT. Its translation is CASTPFWGDWGPPYTDKLIF.

This clone turned up a few times. This sequence is one base from a far larger clone and is likely a read error. Other nucleotide sequences from this sample produce the same CDR3. The chain carries TRDV1 and TRDJ1, with 8 nucleotides matching TRDD3. Since TCRdb gives no J gene, matching the DNA to germline was used here to assign it. The CDR3 spans 14 residues. V gave up 7 bases and J gave up 8 bases; unmatched junction bases: 12. Germline assignment: CDR1 TSWWSYY and CDR2 QGS. DNA for the CDR3: TGTGCTCTTGAGCGAACTGGGGGCCCTGACAAACTCATCTTT. Encoded protein: CALERTGGPDKLIF.

This clone was observed at least ten times. The protein TCRdb gives is from a much larger clone and does not agree with this DNA's translation at residue 13, likely a read error; the protein shown here comes from the DNA. This chain links TRDV2 with TRDJ2; maybe TRDD3 (6 bases). This CDR3 is 15 amino acids long. CDR1 is GEAIGNYY, CDR2 EKD, per germline. The CDR3 protein is CACDTGGHPTAQPFF. Here the CDR3 DNA reads TGTGCCTGTGACACTGGGGGTCACCCGACAGCACAACCCTTCTTT.

About this clone itself: TCRdb's entry gives the protein of a much larger clone, which mismatches this DNA's translation at residue 5, likely from a read error; the protein reported here is translated from the DNA. The chain carries TRDV1 and TRDJ1, with 7 bases lining up with TRDD3. With 4 bases clipped from V and 3 bases from J, the junction kept 8 bases outside the gene matches. This CDR3 spans 15 amino acids. CDR1 is TSWWSYY, CDR2 QGS, per germline. CDR3 sequence reads: CALGGKHGYADKLIF. CDR3 in DNA: TGTGCTCTTGGGGGAAAGCATGGATACGCCGATAAACTCATCTTT.

This clone was counted between two and nine times. This DNA translates differently at residue 17 from the TCRdb protein, which is that of a much larger clone; a read error is likely, and the protein shown is the DNA's own translation. This sequence joins TRDV1 and TRDJ1, with D possibly being TRDD3 (6 bases). Here the J gene came from matching the DNA to germline, since TCRdb omits it. There are 20 residues in the CDR3. Per the germline V gene, CDR1 is TSWWSYY and CDR2 is QGS. CDR3 sequence reads: CALGEPKKWVWGPYTDELIF. The CDR3, as DNA: TGTGCTCTTGGGGAACCCAAAAAGTGGGTCTGGGGACCGTACACCGATGAACTCATCTTT.

In its sample, this clone was seen many times. The gene calls are TRDV1 and TRDJ3, with D perhaps matching TRDD3 (8 bases). The V gene lost 2 bases and the J gene lost 3 bases, with 38 bases spanning the gap. The CDR3 covers 26 residues. Germline loops: CDR1 TSWWSYY, CDR2 QGS. The CDR3 spells CALGEVSYLYWGPNGSPLWDTRQMFF. DNA for the CDR3: TGTGCTCTTGGGGAAGTTTCCTACCTTTACTGGGGGCCCAACGGTTCTCCCCTCTGGGACACCCGACAGATGTTTTTC.

In the case of this clone: TCRdb's protein for this DNA is that of a much larger clone and differs from the translation at residue 7, likely a read error; the protein shown is the DNA translation. CDR3 amino acids: CACDTGRARYFDRGIRYTDKLIF. The CDR3 DNA reads TGTGCCTGTGACACCGGGAGGGCCCGATACTTCGACCGGGGGATACGGTACACCGATAAACTCATCTTT. This rearrangement joins TRDV2 to TRDJ1; 10 bases line up with TRDD3. TCRdb gives no J gene; it was assigned here by matching the DNA to germline. Trimming took 0 bases from V and 0 from J; bases not matched to a gene: 24. Germline V gives CDR1 GEAIGNYY, CDR2 EKD. There are 23 residues in the CDR3.

Concerning this clone itself: The TCRdb protein, from a much larger clone, departs from this DNA's translation at residue 17, likely by read error; the protein shown derives from the DNA. V usage is TRDV1 and J usage is TRDJ1; 10 nucleotides align to TRDD3. TCRdb records no J gene; here it was assigned by comparing the DNA to germline. The CDR3 loop spans 20 amino acids. Germline V lookup: CDR1 TSWWSYY, CDR2 QGS. The CDR3 spells CALGAFRRDWGIPSTDRLIF. CDR3 nucleotide sequence: TGTGCTCTTGGGGCTTTCCGGCGGGACTGGGGGATTCCAAGCACCGATAGACTCATCTTT.

This clone has just a few counts. TCRdb shows a much larger clone's protein in place of this DNA's translation, and the two differ at residue 3, likely through a read error; the protein shown is translated from the DNA. This chain joins TRDV2 and TRDJ1; 9 positions match TRDD3. The CDR3 totals 15 residues. The germline CDR1 and CDR2 sequences are GEAIGNYY and EKD. CDR3 sequence reads: CARDGILGDTSGLIF. The CDR3 nucleotides are TGTGCCCGTGACGGGATACTGGGGGACACCTCGGGACTCATCTTT.

This clone came up many times. Additional DNA sequences in this sample encode the identical CDR3. The chain has TRDV1 and TRDJ1; D might be TRDD3 (6 bases). The CDR3 runs to 20 residues. V lost 1 base to trimming and J lost 0 bases, with 24 bases between them. Per germline, CDR1 TSWWSYY and CDR2 QGS. The CDR3 is CALGEQVGWGSYSYTDKLIF. Written as DNA, the CDR3 is TGTGCTCTTGGGGAACAAGTCGGTTGGGGGTCATACTCATACACCGATAAACTCATCTTT.

At least ten counts were recorded for this clone. This chain joins TRDV1 and TRDJ1, with TRDD3 matching over 9 bases. As TCRdb names no J gene, one was assigned here on the basis of a DNA match to germline. J gave up 0 bases and V 0 bases, and 20 bases lay outside the gene matches. Per germline, CDR1 TSWWSYY and CDR2 QGS. The CDR3 contains 22 residues. CDR3 region: CALGELRPSSVLGDLYTDKLIF. CDR3 nucleotide sequence: TGTGCTCTTGGGGAACTAAGGCCTTCTTCAGTACTGGGGGACCTGTACACCGATAAACTCATCTTT.

This clone was seen more than once but under ten times. The TCRdb record carries a much larger clone's protein, which differs from this DNA's translation at residue 7; a read error is the likely cause, and the protein listed here is the DNA translation. The chain is built from TRDV1 and TRDJ1; D unclear. Germline matching of the DNA provided the J gene here, since TCRdb leaves it blank. From germline, CDR1 is TSWWSYY and CDR2 QGS. V lost 3 bases, J lost 1 base, and 12 bases lay in between. The CDR3 spans 15 residues. CDR3 coding DNA: TGTGCTCTTGGGGAGATTCCCTTAGTCACCGATAAACTCATCTTT. This sequence encodes CALGEIPLVTDKLIF.

Worth noting for this clone: This probably arose from a read error, given a far larger clone one base away. Other DNA sequences in the same sample also yield this CDR3. The CDR3: CACDTRRTGGYGAWDTRQMFF. The CDR3 DNA reads as TGTGCCTGTGACACCCGGCGCACCGGGGGATATGGCGCCTGGGACACCCGACAGATGTTTTTC. The V gene is TRDV2, the J gene TRDJ3, with 8 bases that match TRDD3. The J gene, missing from TCRdb, was assigned here through DNA to germline matching. Germline V gene data show CDR1 as GEAIGNYY and CDR2 as EKD. After removal of 0 bases from V and 2 bases from J, the junction contained 14 bases not matched to a gene. The CDR3 is 21 residues long.